The 21 T cell receptor beta chains in this list originate from one sample, sequenced in a study of cytomegalovirus exposure and HLA in healthy donors. TCRdb keeps only in-frame clones here, not all; method: immunoSEQ multiplex PCR. The repertoire consists of approximately 120,000 clones, with just under 95% occurring once and the leading ten covering 1% to 1.5%. Sequenced: PBMCs. The receptors derive from a woman younger than 30 in good health and CMV-seronegative.

The chain employs TRBV5-1 and TRBJ2-7, with D tentatively TRBD2 (6 bases). From germline, CDR1 is SGHRS and CDR2 YFSETQ. CDR3 length: 13 residues. V lost 7 bases and J lost 6, with 17 bases in between. CDR3 nucleotide sequence: TGCGCCAGCCGCAGGCTAGGGACTCCCGAGCAGTACTTC. Amino acids: CASRRLGTPEQYF.

This rearrangement joins TRBV5-3 to TRBJ2-4, with TRBD1 as a possible D gene (7 bases). TRBV5-3 is an open reading frame, and its role is uncertain. The CDR3 has 17 amino acids. Trimming took off 4 bases at V and 7 bases at J, with 24 bases between the two ends. CDR3: CARSVTGQGGRGNIQYF. CDR3 nucleotides: TGTGCCAGAAGCGTGACAGGGCAGGGGGGTCGGGGGAACATTCAGTACTTC.

The chain links TRBV5-5 to TRBJ2-7, with TRBD1 matching over 9 bases. Unmatched junction bases numbered 5, after V lost 3 bases and J lost 4 bases. CDR1 SGHKS and CDR2 YYEKEE come from the germline V gene (reference sequence). This CDR3 comprises 14 residues. The DNA of the CDR3 is TGTGCCAGCAGCTCCGGGACAGGGATGTACGAGCAGTACTTC. Translated, it gives CASSSGTGMYEQYF. The variable domain in full, with the rest retrieved from reference TRBV5-5 and TRBJ2-7, is DAGVTQSPTHLIKTRGQQVTLRCSPISGHKSVSWYQQVLGQGPQFIFQYYEKEERGRGNFPDRFSARQFPNYSSELNVNALLLGDSALYLCASSSGTGMYEQYFGPGTRLTVT.

For this clone: One end of the junction does not line up with germline, which may come from a read error. V and J are TRBV19 and TRBJ1-2; D is uncertain. In germline, CDR1 is LNHDA, CDR2 SQIVND (reference sequence). This CDR3 is 14 amino acids long. This CDR3 is CASSPPGGGGGYTF. For the CDR3, the DNA is TGTGCCAGTAGTCCGCCGGGAGGCGGTGGAGGCTACACCTTT.

The chain recombines TRBV28 with TRBJ2-7, with TRBD1 matching over 8 bases. The CDR3 is 14 residues long. The trim removed 5 bases at V and 4 bases at J, leaving 7 bases unmatched. CDR1 is MDHEN, CDR2 SYDVKM, per germline. The CDR3 DNA sequence: TGTGCCAGCAGTCAGGGGGCGCCTGGGTACGAGCAGTACTTC. It encodes CASSQGAPGYEQYF. The complete variable domain, with remaining parts taken from reference TRBV28 and TRBJ2-7, reads DVKVTQSSRYLVKRTGEKVFLECVQDMDHENMFWYRQDPGLGLRLIYFSYDVKMKEKGDIPEGYSVSREKKERFSLILESASTNQTSMYLCASSQGAPGYEQYFGPGTRLTVT.

The V gene is TRBV28, the J gene TRBJ2-1; 9 bases are shared with TRBD2. Germline values: CDR1 MDHEN, CDR2 SYDVKM. This CDR3 has 16 amino acids. J gave up 2 bases and V 5 bases, and 7 bases lay outside the gene matches. The chain's CDR3 is CASSLLLAGPYNEQFF. CDR3 nucleotides: TGTGCCAGCAGTCTTCTCCTAGCGGGGCCCTACAATGAGCAGTTCTTC.

This chain connects TRBV19 to TRBJ1-5; D remains ambiguous. The CDR3 length is 13 residues. CDR1 is LNHDA, CDR2 SQIVND, per germline (reference sequence). This CDR3 reads CATAAGEGQPQHF. CDR3 DNA sequence: TGTGCAACAGCCGCGGGTGAAGGTCAGCCCCAGCATTTT.

The chain links TRBV4-1 to TRBJ2-2, with no clear D. CDR1 is MGHRA, CDR2 YSYEKL, per germline. This CDR3 region has 12 residues. The V end lost 4 bases, the J end lost 3 bases, and 3 bases lay between the germline ends. The CDR3 sequence: CASSPDTGELFF. The DNA for the CDR3 is TGCGCCAGCAGCCCCGACACCGGGGAGCTGTTTTTT.

This clone was found once. This rearrangement joins TRBV2 to TRBJ1-2; tentative D call: TRBD1 (5 bases). Germline values: CDR1 SNHLY, CDR2 FYNNEI. CDR3 length: 12 residues. Trimming cost V 7 bases and J 3 bases, with 9 bases left between them. The CDR3: CASTQGDYGYTF. The CDR3 DNA sequence: TGTGCCAGCACCCAGGGTGACTATGGCTACACCTTC. The complete variable domain, with remaining parts taken from reference TRBV2 and TRBJ1-2, reads EPEVTQTPSHQVTQMGQEVILRCVPISNHLYFYWYRQILGQKVEFLVSFYNNEISEKSEIFDDQFSVERPDGSNFTLKIRSTKLEDSAMYFCASTQGDYGYTFGSGTRLTVV.

This clone was picked up a small number of times. This chain connects TRBV30 to TRBJ1-2; TRBD1 agrees at 8 bases. The germline V gene encodes CDR1 GTSNPN and CDR2 SVGIG (reference sequence). The trim removed 4 bases at V and 4 bases at J, leaving 5 bases unmatched. The CDR3 has 13 residues. CDR3 DNA: TGTGCCTGGAACCGGGACAGGCCCTATGGCTACACCTTC. Translation: CAWNRDRPYGYTF.

This sequence joins TRBV27 and TRBJ2-7, with 8 nucleotides matching TRBD2. Germline lookup yields CDR1 MNHEY and CDR2 SMNVEV (reference sequence). Trimming cost V 2 bases and J 4 bases; bases outside gene matches: 7. CDR3 length equals 15 residues. CDR3 loop: CASSLMRSGRYEQYF. DNA of the CDR3: TGTGCCAGCAGTTTAATGAGAAGCGGGAGATACGAGCAGTACTTC.

The count of this clone is one. CDR3 sequence (DNA): TGTGCCAGCGCAGAGCGGACAGGGGGCGTGGGAGAAAAACTGTTTTTT. Translating gives CASAERTGGVGEKLFF. The chain joins TRBV25-1 to TRBJ1-4, with TRBD1 identical over 11 bases. Germline CDR1 and CDR2: MGHDK and SYGVNS. Trimming took 8 bases from V and 8 from J; bases not matched to a gene: 13. The length of the CDR3 is 16 residues. Full variable domain (remainder filled in from reference TRBV25-1 and TRBJ1-4): EADIYQTPRYLVIGTGKKITLECSQTMGHDKMYWYQQDPGMELHLIHYSYGVNSTEKGDLSSESTVSRIRTEHFPLTLESARPSHTSQYLCASAERTGGVGEKLFFGSGTQLSVL.

The rearrangement links TRBV11-2 to TRBJ2-5; D possibly corresponds to TRBD2 (6 bases). Trimming pared 4 bases from V and 2 bases from J, leaving 11 bases between. Germline V gene lookup returns CDR1 SGHAT and CDR2 FQNNGV. The CDR3 is made up of 14 amino acids. The DNA of the CDR3 is TGTGCCAGCAGCTCCGCGGGGTGGCAAGAGACCCAGTACTTC. Encoded protein: CASSSAGWQETQYF.

This clone appeared once. The gene calls are TRBV5-6 and TRBJ2-5; D possibly corresponds to TRBD2 (6 bases). Looked up from germline, CDR1 is SGHDT and CDR2 is YYEEEE. Trimming stripped 4 bases from V and 5 bases from J, with 21 bases between. The CDR3 loop spans 16 amino acids. The CDR3 bases are TGTGCCAGCAGCCGTAATCCGCTGGACTACCTGGAGACCCAGTACTTC. This sequence encodes CASSRNPLDYLETQYF.

J is TRBJ2-1 and V is TRBV6-1; 7 positions match TRBD1. The CDR3 runs to 14 residues. The germline V gene has CDR1 MNHNS and CDR2 SASEGT. V was pared by 2 bases and J by 2 bases, with 0 bases of the junction left unmatched. CDR3 sequence: CASSETGAYNEQFF. CDR3 nucleotides: TGTGCCAGCAGTGAAACAGGGGCCTACAATGAGCAGTTCTTC.

This clone was recorded only once. V usage is TRBV27 and J usage is TRBJ2-5; 7 bases are a match to TRBD2. This CDR3 region has 13 residues. The V segment lost 2 bases and the J segment 5 bases; nucleotides outside the gene matches: 2. Germline V CDR1 and CDR2: MNHEY, SMNVEV (reference sequence). The DNA for the CDR3 is TGTGCCAGCAGTTTAGGGGGAGGGGAGACCCAGTACTTC. Protein product: CASSLGGGETQYF.

This clone was counted a few times. The chain recombines TRBV2 with TRBJ1-1; D is unclear. V lost 3 bases to trimming and J lost 1 base, with 3 bases between them. The CDR3 runs 12 residues. Germline CDR1 reads SNHLY; CDR2 reads FYNNEI. The CDR3 DNA sequence: TGTGCCAGCAGTGACAGGAACACTGAAGCTTTCTTT. It codes for CASSDRNTEAFF. The variable domain in full, completed from reference TRBV2 and TRBJ1-1, reads EPEVTQTPSHQVTQMGQEVILRCVPISNHLYFYWYRQILGQKVEFLVSFYNNEISEKSEIFDDQFSVERPDGSNFTLKIRSTKLEDSAMYFCASSDRNTEAFFGQGTRLTVV.

The V call is TRBV5-1, the J call TRBJ2-1; D is undetermined. V lost 0 bases and J 8 bases, leaving 15 bases between the germline ends. CDR1 and CDR2 (germline): SGHRS, YFSETQ. The length of the CDR3 is 15 residues. This CDR3 reads CASSLELVRGDEQFF. DNA for the CDR3: TGCGCCAGCAGCTTGGAGCTAGTTCGTGGTGATGAGCAGTTCTTC.

The V call is TRBV13, the J call TRBJ2-3; TRBD2 aligns across 9 bases. This CDR3 contains 14 residues. The ends lost 5 bases at V and 3 bases at J; junction bases unmatched: 3. Per germline, CDR1 PRHDT and CDR2 FYEKMQ (reference sequence). CDR3 nucleotide sequence: TGTGCCAGCAGCGATAGCGGGAGAACAGATACGCAGTATTTT. Translating it yields CASSDSGRTDTQYF.

This chain links TRBV5-1 with TRBJ2-3; 9 positions match TRBD2. The CDR3 is 18 amino acids. The junction had 10 bases not matched to a gene; V was cut back by 0 bases and J by 2 bases. The germline gives CDR1 SGHRS, CDR2 YFSETQ. The DNA for the CDR3 is TGCGCCAGCAGCTTGGAAGGCGGGGGGGCCGGGTCCACAGATACGCAGTATTTT. The encoded protein is CASSLEGGGAGSTDTQYF.

The chain couples TRBV7-3 to TRBJ2-7, with D possibly TRBD1 on 5 matching bases. The CDR3 has 14 residues. Between the trimmed V and J ends, which lost 5 bases and 5 bases, there was a span of 16 bases. Looked up from germline, CDR1 is SGHTA and CDR2 is FQGTGA. The CDR3 sequence is CASSQGSSLNEQYF. The CDR3 DNA reads TGTGCCAGCAGCCAGGGCTCTTCCCTTAACGAGCAGTACTTC.